This T cell receptor beta chain was captured in a study of CD8+CD57+ T cells in acquired aplastic anemia. Using genomic DNA as the template, TCR beta VDJ and CDR3 profiling was carried out. TCRdb reprocessed the reads via MiXCR and lists one record per CDR3 protein. The sample contains around 430,000 distinct CDR3 sequences, approximately 32% of which appear only once. This clonotype was seen many times. Its specificity is not known. Overall study findings and caveats: Roughly 31 CD8+ CDR3 sequences were shared between patients and controls.

The authors sequenced patients whose flow cytometry had shown CD8+CD57+ cell expansion. The CDR3 sequence is 14 residues long. Germline assignment: CDR1 WNHNN and CDR2 SYGVQD (reference sequence). V shed 3 bases and J shed 2 bases, with 10 bases lying between them. This receptor was obtained from a human donor with aplastic anemia. Input material: sorted CD4+, CD8+, or CD8+CD57+ T cells (not recorded which) from PBMCs. This chain uses TRBV10-1 with TRBJ2-5, with D hard to call. CDR3: CASSEFAEQETQYF. As DNA, the CDR3 is TGCGCCAGCAGTGAATTTGCAGAGCAAGAGACCCAGTACTTC.